Each of the 7 T cell receptor beta chains below was sequenced from the same sample in a study of blood T cells in healthy people across ages. Sample-barcoded 5' priming and a J-beta primer mix drove a second PCR of about 6 to 12 cycles. TCRdb fed the 5' RACE reads into MiXCR, producing one record per CDR3 protein. The sample consists of 750,000 to 950,000 distinct CDR3 sequences, about 55% of them appearing once. The sample consisted of blood. These receptors were obtained from a man at least 80 years old in good health.

The chain recombines TRBV9 with TRBJ2-3; D uncertain. The length of the CDR3 is 16 residues. V lost 4 bases and J 5 bases, leaving 20 bases between the germline ends. Germline CDR1 SGDLS, CDR2 YYNGEE. The CDR3 DNA reads TGTGCCAGCAGCTCGACGGGTTGGCGGAAACTAGATACGCAGTATTTT. Translation: CASSSTGWRKLDTQYF.

The chain uses TRBV19 and TRBJ2-3, with 8 bases identical to TRBD1. The CDR3 extends over 15 amino acids. V lost 5 bases and J lost 6; bases outside the gene matches: 10. Germline CDR1 reads LNHDA; CDR2 reads SQIVND (reference sequence). The DNA for the CDR3 is TGTGCCAGTAGTGGTCAGGGACAGGCGTCGGATACGCAGTATTTT. Its translation is CASSGQGQASDTQYF.

The chain joins TRBV5-1 to TRBJ1-6; tentatively, D is TRBD1 (6 bases). The CDR3 runs 14 residues. V was cut by 4 bases and J by 18 bases, with 23 bases left in between. Germline loops: CDR1 SGHRS, CDR2 YFSETQ. The DNA of the CDR3 is TGCGCCAGCAGCGCCGGGAGTTCCCGGGACATACCCCACTTT. Encoded protein: CASSAGSSRDIPHF.

This clonotype was observed a few times. V gene TRBV20-1 combines with J gene TRBJ2-3; 11 bases are a match to TRBD2. The CDR3 length is 15 residues. The V and J ends lost 3 bases and 6 bases, in that order; junction bases with no gene match: 8. CDR1 and CDR2 (germline): DFQATT, SNEGSKA (reference sequence). The CDR3 DNA reads as TGCAGTGCTAGCAGTACTAGCGGGAGATGGGATACGCAGTATTTT. Its protein is CSASSTSGRWDTQYF.

In its sample, this clonotype was seen a few times. This chain uses TRBV12-3 or TRBV12-4 with TRBJ2-7; 7 bases agree with TRBD2. The CDR3 totals 15 residues. The J segment lost 3 bases and the V segment lost 2 bases, leaving 7 bases of the junction unmatched. The CDR3 sequence: CASSLYPSGDYEQYF. In DNA, the CDR3 is TGTGCCAGCAGTTTATACCCTAGCGGAGACTACGAGCAGTACTTC.

The chain couples TRBV29-1 to TRBJ2-1, with TRBD2 identical over 14 bases. This CDR3 comprises 15 residues. Per the germline V gene, CDR1 is SQVTM and CDR2 is ANQGSEA. J lost 8 bases, V lost 2 bases, and 5 bases had no gene match. The chain's CDR3 is CSVERGTSGSDEQFF. In DNA form, the CDR3 reads TGCAGCGTTGAACGAGGGACTAGCGGGAGCGATGAGCAGTTCTTC.

This rearrangement joins TRBV4-1 to TRBJ2-7, with 11 bases that match TRBD1. The DNA end favors TRBJ2-1, so the J call may be wrong. Germline values: CDR1 MGHRA, CDR2 YSYEKL. The CDR3 is made up of 15 amino acids. CDR3 sequence (DNA): TGCGCCAGCACCCGAGGACAGGGGGCTGGCAATGAGCAGTTCTTC. This sequence encodes CASTRGQGAGNEQFF.